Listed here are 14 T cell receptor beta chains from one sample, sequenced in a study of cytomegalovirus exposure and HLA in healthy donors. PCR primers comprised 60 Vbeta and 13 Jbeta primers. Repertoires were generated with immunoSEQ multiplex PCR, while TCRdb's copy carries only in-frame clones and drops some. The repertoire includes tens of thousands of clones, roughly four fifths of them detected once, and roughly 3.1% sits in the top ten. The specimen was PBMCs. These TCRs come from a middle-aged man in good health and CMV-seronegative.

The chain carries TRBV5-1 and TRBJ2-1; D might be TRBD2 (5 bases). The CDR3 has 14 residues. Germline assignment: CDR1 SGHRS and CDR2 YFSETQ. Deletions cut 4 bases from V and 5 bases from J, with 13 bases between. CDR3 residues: CASSIFILDNEQFF. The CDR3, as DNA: TGCGCCAGCAGCATCTTCATACTAGACAATGAGCAGTTCTTC.

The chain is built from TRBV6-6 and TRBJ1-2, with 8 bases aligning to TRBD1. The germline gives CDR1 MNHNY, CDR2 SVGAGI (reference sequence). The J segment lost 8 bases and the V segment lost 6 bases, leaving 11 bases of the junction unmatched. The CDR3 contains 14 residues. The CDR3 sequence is CASRQSTGGGGYTF. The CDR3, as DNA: TGTGCCAGCAGACAATCTACAGGGGGTGGAGGCTACACCTTC.

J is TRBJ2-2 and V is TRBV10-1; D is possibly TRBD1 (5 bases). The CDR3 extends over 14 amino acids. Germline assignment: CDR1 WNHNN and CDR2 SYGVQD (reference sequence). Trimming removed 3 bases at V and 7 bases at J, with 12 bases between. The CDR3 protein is CASSDGQGSGELFF. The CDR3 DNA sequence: TGCGCCAGCAGTGATGGGCAGGGTAGCGGGGAGCTGTTTTTT.

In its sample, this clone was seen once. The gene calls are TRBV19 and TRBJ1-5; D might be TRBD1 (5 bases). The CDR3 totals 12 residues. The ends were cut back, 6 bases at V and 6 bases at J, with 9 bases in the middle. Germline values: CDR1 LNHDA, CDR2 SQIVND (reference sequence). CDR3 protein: CASRWGPQPQHF. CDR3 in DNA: TGTGCCAGTAGATGGGGCCCTCAGCCCCAGCATTTT.

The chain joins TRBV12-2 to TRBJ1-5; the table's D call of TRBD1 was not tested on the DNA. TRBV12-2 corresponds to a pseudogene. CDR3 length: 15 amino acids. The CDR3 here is CASRTHQGCNQPQHF. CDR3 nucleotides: TGTGCAAGTCGCACGCACCAGGGTTGCAATCAGCCCCAGCATTTT.

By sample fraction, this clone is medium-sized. CDR3 nucleotide sequence: TGTGCCAGCAGTTCCCCCCACCCGGGACAGTCTAATGAAAAACTGTTTTTT. It translates to CASSSPHPGQSNEKLFF. V is TRBV28 and J is TRBJ1-4; 7 bases map to TRBD1. CDR1 and CDR2 (germline): MDHEN, SYDVKM. V shed 4 bases and J 3 bases; nucleotides not matched to a gene: 11. The CDR3 has 17 amino acids.

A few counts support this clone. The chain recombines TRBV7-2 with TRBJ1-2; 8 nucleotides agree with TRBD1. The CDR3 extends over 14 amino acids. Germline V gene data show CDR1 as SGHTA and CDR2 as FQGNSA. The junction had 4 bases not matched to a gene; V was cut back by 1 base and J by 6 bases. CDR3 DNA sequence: TGTGCCAGCAGCTTAGACGGACAGGGTAATGGCTACACCTTC. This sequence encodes CASSLDGQGNGYTF.

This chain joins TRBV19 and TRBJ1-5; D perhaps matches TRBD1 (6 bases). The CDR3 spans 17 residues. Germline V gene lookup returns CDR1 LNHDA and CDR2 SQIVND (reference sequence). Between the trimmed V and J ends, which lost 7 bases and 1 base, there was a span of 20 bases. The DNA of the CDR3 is TGTGCCAGTACCCAACCAACTCCGGACAGCAGCAATCAGCCCCAGCATTTT. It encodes CASTQPTPDSSNQPQHF.

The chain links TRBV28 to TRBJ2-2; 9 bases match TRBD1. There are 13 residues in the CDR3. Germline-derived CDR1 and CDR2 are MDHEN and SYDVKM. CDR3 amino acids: CGTGGYGTGELFF. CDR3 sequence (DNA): TGTGGAACAGGGGGCTACGGCACCGGGGAGCTGTTTTTT.

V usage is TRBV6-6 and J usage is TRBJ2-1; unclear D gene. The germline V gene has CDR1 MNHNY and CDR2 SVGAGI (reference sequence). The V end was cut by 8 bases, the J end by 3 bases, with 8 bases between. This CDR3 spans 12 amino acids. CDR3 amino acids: CASESVYNEQFF. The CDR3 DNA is TGTGCCAGCGAGTCGGTCTACAATGAGCAGTTCTTC.

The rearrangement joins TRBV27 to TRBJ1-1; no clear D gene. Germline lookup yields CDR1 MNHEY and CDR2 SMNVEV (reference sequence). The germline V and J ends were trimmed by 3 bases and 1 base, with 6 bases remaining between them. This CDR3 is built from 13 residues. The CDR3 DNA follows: TGTGCCAGCAGTTTTGCGGAGAACACTGAAGCTTTCTTT. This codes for CASSFAENTEAFF.

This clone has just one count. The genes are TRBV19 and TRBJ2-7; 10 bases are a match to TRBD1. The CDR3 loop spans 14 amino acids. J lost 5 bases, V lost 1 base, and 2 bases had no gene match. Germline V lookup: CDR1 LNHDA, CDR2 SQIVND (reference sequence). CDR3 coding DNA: TGTGCCAGTAGTATAGTAGGGACAGGGGACGAGCAGTACTTC. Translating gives CASSIVGTGDEQYF.

The CDR3 loop is CASSPRTGTSTDTQYF. Written as DNA, the CDR3 is TGTGCCAGCAGTCCTCGGACAGGGACTAGCACAGATACGCAGTATTTT. This chain uses TRBV27 with TRBJ2-3, with 8 nucleotides matching TRBD1. This CDR3 has 16 residues. With V trimmed by 5 bases and J by 0 bases, 7 bases remained unmatched. In germline, CDR1 is MNHEY, CDR2 SMNVEV (reference sequence).

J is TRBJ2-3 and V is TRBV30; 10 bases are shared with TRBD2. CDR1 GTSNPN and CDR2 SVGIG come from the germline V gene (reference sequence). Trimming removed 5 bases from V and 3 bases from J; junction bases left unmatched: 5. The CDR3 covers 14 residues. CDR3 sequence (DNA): TGTGCCTGGGACACTAGCGGGGCGACAGATACGCAGTATTTT. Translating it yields CAWDTSGATDTQYF. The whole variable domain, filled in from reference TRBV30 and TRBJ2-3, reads SQTIHQWPATLVQPVGSPLSLECTVEGTSNPNLYWYRQAAGRGLQLLFYSVGIGQISSEVPQNLSASRPQDRQFILSSKKLLLSDSGFYLCAWDTSGATDTQYFGPGTRLTVL.